Listed here is a single T cell receptor beta chain. Germline V gene lookup returns CDR1 LGHDT and CDR2 YNNKEL (reference sequence). The CDR3 has 13 residues. Trimming took 4 bases from V and 4 from J; bases not matched to a gene: 1. This sample was included in a study of blood T cell repertoires in COVID-19. Original processing methods: Reference gene primer amplification gave estimated nucleated cell counts. Clones were read by immunoSEQ multiplex PCR, and TCRdb kept only the in-frame ones, dropping some. D and trimming come from the DNA, and the V and J calls and clone size come from that table. The repertoire has 280,000 or so clones, over 75% of them found once; the top ten carry about 14%.

The chain is built from TRBV3-1 (or the pseudogene TRBV3-2) and TRBJ1-3, with 7 bases that match TRBD1. This clonotype was sampled from a human donor in a cohort sampled during active COVID-19. Sequences were obtained from peripheral blood. The CDR3 region is CASSPGQGNTIYF. The CDR3 DNA sequence: TGTGCCAGCAGCCCGGGACAGGGAAACACCATATATTTT.